The TCR beta chain under discussion was sequenced for a study of shared clonotypes between healthy human individuals. Study observations and caveats: Non-shared clonotypes had lower generation probabilities than clonotypes shared by all four sorted-subset donors. A generally larger estimated richness was seen in naive subsets than in memory subsets.

Regarding this clone: Its target is not known. Different DNA sequences within this sample yield the same CDR3.

Trimming pared 1 base from V and 0 bases from J, leaving 12 bases between. The CDR3 totals 16 residues. Germline V gene sequence: CDR1 SGHRS, CDR2 YFSETQ. Under the authors' procedure: Filtering differed for immunoSEQ, which gave only junction sequences without quality scores. TCRdb keeps only in-frame clones here, not all; method: immunoSEQ multiplex PCR. V and J calls and clone size are given by that table; D and trimming were obtained from the DNA. The repertoire holds some 200,000 clones, with about 68% as singletons. The origin of this receptor is a man younger than 45 in good health. Material for sequencing was memory CD4+ T cells sorted from blood. The subset denotes: CD45RA-negative fraction. The chain uses TRBV5-1 and TRBJ2-3; D is possibly TRBD1 (6 bases). CDR3 loop: CASSLLPGASTDTQYF. CDR3 DNA sequence: TGCGCCAGCAGCTTGTTGCCAGGGGCAAGCACAGATACGCAGTATTTT. Full variable domain (remainder filled in from reference TRBV5-1 and TRBJ2-3): KAGVTQTPRYLIKTRGQQVTLSCSPISGHRSVSWYQQTPGQGLQFLFEYFSETQRNKGNFPGRFSGRQFSNSRSEMNVSTLELGDSALYLCASSLLPGASTDTQYFGPGTRLTVL.